These T cell receptor beta chains were read from a single sample in a study of sequential checkpoint blockade in melanoma. Libraries were prepared by immunoSEQ multiplex PCR; TCRdb keeps only in-frame clonotypes and omits some of them. The sample contains 5,300 or so clones, about 78% of which appear only once. This specimen was CD8+ T cells sorted from blood (inferred from file names), taken from a patient given nivolumab and ipilimumab in sequence. Every receptor here comes from a human donor with melanoma. CDR3s include the opening cysteine and the closing phenylalanine or tryptophan. Each record gives: J gene, clone size, V gene, D gene, CDR3 protein, CDR3 DNA. D genes are given only for firm matches. The listing skips clone size in some rows; elsewhere it reads once, few, many or a size class.

TRBJ2-7 | NA | TRBV27 | NA | CASSLTGSSYEQYF | TGTGCCAGCAGTTTAACAGGGAGCTCCTACGAGCAGTACTTC
TRBJ2-7 | NA | TRBV5-1 | TRBD2 | CASSLGLAGGRIYEQYF | TGCGCCAGCAGCTTGGGACTAGCGGGGGGGCGAATCTACGAGCAGTACTTC
TRBJ2-5 | NA | TRBV7-6 | TRBD2 | CASRGTSESRYQETQYF | TGTGCCAGCAGGGGGACTAGCGAGTCCCGTTACCAAGAGACCCAGTACTTC
TRBJ1-5 | NA | TRBV7-8 | NA | CASSTVGGIASQPQHF | TGTGCCAGCAGCACAGTGGGGGGGATCGCCAGTCAGCCCCAGCATTTT
TRBJ2-5 | NA | TRBV5-1 | TRBD1 | CASSLETGGWEQYF | TGCGCCAGCAGCTTGGAGACAGGGGGATGGGAGCAGTACTTC
TRBJ2-1 | NA | TRBV27 | NA | CASNAGSSYNEQFF | TGTGCCAGCAATGCAGGAAGCTCCTACAATGAGCAGTTCTTC
TRBJ1-6 | NA | TRBV6-1 | NA | CATHLLGSNSPLHF | TGTGCCACCCATCTTTTAGGGAGCAATTCACCCCTCCACTTT
TRBJ2-1 | NA | TRBV25-1 | TRBD2 | CASGGLAEQFF | TGTGCCAGCGGAGGACTAGCGGAGCAGTTCTTC
TRBJ2-5 | NA | TRBV19 | NA | CASSIASGWETQYF | TGTGCCAGTAGTATAGCCTCGGGGTGGGAGACCCAGTACTTC
TRBJ2-6 | NA | TRBV19 | TRBD1 | CASWTGGVLSGANVLTF | TGTGCCAGTTGGACAGGGGGCGTCTTATCTGGGGCCAACGTCCTGACTTTC
TRBJ2-5 | NA | TRBV6-6 | NA | CASSYPGQQETQYF | TGTGCCAGCAGTTACCCTGGACAGCAAGAGACCCAGTACTTC
TRBJ2-7 | NA | TRBV29-1 | NA | CSVEVLTSTYEQYF | TGCAGCGTTGAAGTTCTGACATCTACCTACGAGCAGTACTTC
TRBJ2-1 | NA | TRBV7-3 | NA | CASSLGADEQFF | TGTGCCAGCAGCTTAGGGGCGGATGAGCAGTTCTTC
TRBJ2-1 | NA | TRBV28 | NA | CASSTYNEQFF | TGTGCCAGCAGTACTTACAATGAGCAGTTCTTC
TRBJ1-2 | NA | TRBV7-2 | TRBD1 | CASSLVSGQGATYGYTF | TGTGCCAGCAGCTTAGTTAGCGGCCAGGGGGCGACCTATGGCTACACCTTC
TRBJ2-5 | medium-sized | TRBV14 | TRBD1 | CASRRRDRGTQYF | TGTGCCAGCAGGCGCCGGGACAGGGGGACCCAGTACTTC
TRBJ1-4 | NA | TRBV6-6 | NA | CASSYFQNHEKLFF | TGTGCCAGCAGTTACTTTCAGAACCATGAAAAACTGTTTTTT
TRBJ2-1 | NA | TRBV4-1 | TRBD2 | CASSQEAGGEFF | TGCGCCAGCAGCCAAGAGGCGGGGGGTGAGTTCTTC
TRBJ1-6 | once | TRBV5-4 | TRBD1 | CASSSGQGNSPLHF | TGTGCCAGCAGCTCCGGACAGGGTAATTCACCCCTCCACTTT
TRBJ1-2 | NA | TRBV29-1 | NA | CSVEGDMSRDIPNYGYTF | TGCAGCGTTGAAGGGGATATGAGTCGGGACATACCAAACTATGGCTACACCTTC
TRBJ2-5 | NA | TRBV7-9 | NA | CASSLFGGGETQYF | TGTGCCAGCAGCTTATTTGGGGGCGGGGAGACCCAGTACTTC
TRBJ2-1 | NA | TRBV5-1 | TRBD1 | CASSLGWDRGSTNEQFF | TGCGCCAGCAGCTTGGGATGGGACAGGGGGAGTACAAATGAGCAGTTCTTC
TRBJ2-2 | once | TRBV27 | TRBD1 | CASQTGGVGELFF | TGTGCCAGCCAGACAGGGGGGGTCGGGGAGCTGTTTTTT
TRBJ1-6 | NA | TRBV30 | TRBD1 | CAWKVGTVNSPLHF | TGTGCCTGGAAGGTGGGGACAGTTAATTCACCCCTCCACTTT